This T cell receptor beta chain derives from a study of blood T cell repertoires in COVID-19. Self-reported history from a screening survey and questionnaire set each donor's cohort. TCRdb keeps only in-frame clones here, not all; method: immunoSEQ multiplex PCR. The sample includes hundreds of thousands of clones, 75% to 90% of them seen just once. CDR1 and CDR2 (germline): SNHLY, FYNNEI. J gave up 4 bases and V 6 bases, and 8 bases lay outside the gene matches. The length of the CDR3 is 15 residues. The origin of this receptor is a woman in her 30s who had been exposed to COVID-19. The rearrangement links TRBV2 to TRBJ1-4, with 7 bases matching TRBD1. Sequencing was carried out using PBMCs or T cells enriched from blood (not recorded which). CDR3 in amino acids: CASRAQGDYNEKLFF. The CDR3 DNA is TGTGCCAGCAGGGCCCAGGGGGATTATAATGAAAAACTGTTTTTT.